The clone carrying this T cell receptor (beta chain) has only a few counts. Antigen specificity is unknown. Germline values: CDR1 SGHTS, CDR2 YDEGEE. The length of the CDR3 is 14 residues. J was trimmed by 7 bases and V by 3 bases; bases with no gene match: 7. The data were taken from a study of response to subunit inactivated influenza vaccine. Using its own MiXCR run on the RT-PCR reads, TCRdb lists one record per CDR3 protein. The sample records some 500,000 distinct CDR3 sequences, 13% being singletons. Findings and limits, study-wide: Authors suggested few new T cells are recruited by each seasonal influenza vaccination.

This material consisted of PBMCs from blood, taken 45 days after vaccination. This rearrangement joins TRBV5-8 to TRBJ2-7; 10 nucleotides align to TRBD1. The source of this sequence is a man aged 50-60 years who received an inactivated influenza vaccine. In DNA, the CDR3 is TGTGCCAGCAGCTCGTCCGGGACAGGGGTTGAGCAGTACTTC. It specifies CASSSSGTGVEQYF.